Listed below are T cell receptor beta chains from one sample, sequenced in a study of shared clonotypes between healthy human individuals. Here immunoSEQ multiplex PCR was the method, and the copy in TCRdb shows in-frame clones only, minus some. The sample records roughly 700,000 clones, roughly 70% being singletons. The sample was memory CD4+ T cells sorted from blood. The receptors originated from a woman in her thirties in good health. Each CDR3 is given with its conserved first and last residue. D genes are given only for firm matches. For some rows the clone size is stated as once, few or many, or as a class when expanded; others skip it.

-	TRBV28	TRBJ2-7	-	CASSLVRGNYEQYF	TGTGCCAGCAGTTTAGTTAGGGGGAACTACGAGCAGTACTTC
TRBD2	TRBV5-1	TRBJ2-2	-	CASSERSVGGTGELFF	TGCGCCAGCAGCGAAAGATCAGTGGGAGGGACCGGGGAGCTGTTTTTT
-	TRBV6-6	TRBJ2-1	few	CASRKVANSGNEQFF	TGTGCCAGCAGAAAGGTCGCCAATTCGGGCAATGAGCAGTTCTTC
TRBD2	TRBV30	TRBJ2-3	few	CAWIRSSGSTDTQYF	TGTGCCTGGATCAGGTCTAGCGGGAGTACAGATACGCAGTATTTT
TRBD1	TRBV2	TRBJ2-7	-	CAGTGQIPPGEQYF	TGTGCCGGGACAGGTCAAATCCCGCCGGGCGAGCAGTACTTC
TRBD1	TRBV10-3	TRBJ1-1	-	CATGQGMNTEAFF	TGTGCCACCGGACAGGGGATGAACACTGAAGCTTTCTTT
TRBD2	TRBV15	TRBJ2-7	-	CATSRSGTSHEQYF	TGTGCCACCAGCAGGTCCGGGACTAGTCACGAGCAGTACTTC
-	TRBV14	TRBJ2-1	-	CASSWGLALQRFDEQFF	TGTGCCAGCAGCTGGGGTCTAGCGTTACAAAGATTCGATGAGCAGTTCTTC
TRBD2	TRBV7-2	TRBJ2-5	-	CASSLAPGLAGGPGTQYF	TGTGCCAGCAGCTTAGCGCCGGGACTAGCGGGAGGGCCAGGGACCCAGTACTTC
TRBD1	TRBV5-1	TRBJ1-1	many	CASSPPGQGTNTEAFF	TGCGCCAGCAGCCCTCCGGGACAGGGGACGAACACTGAAGCTTTCTTT
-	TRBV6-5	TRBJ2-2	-	CASSLEQGYTGELFF	TGTGCCAGCAGTCTCGAGCAAGGGTACACCGGGGAGCTGTTTTTT
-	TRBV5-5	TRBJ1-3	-	CASSLGGGENTIYF	TGTGCCAGCAGCTTGGGAGGTGGCGAAAACACCATATATTTT
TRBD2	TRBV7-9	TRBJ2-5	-	CASSRGLAGVTKETQYF	TGTGCCAGCAGTCGTGGACTAGCGGGAGTAACGAAAGAGACCCAGTACTTC
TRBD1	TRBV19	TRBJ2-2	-	CATSSQGQFFAGELFF	TGTGCCACTAGTAGTCAGGGACAGTTTTTTGCCGGGGAGCTGTTTTTT
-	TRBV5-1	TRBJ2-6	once	CASSLVPQVSSGANVLTF	TGCGCCAGCAGCTTGGTCCCGCAGGTCAGCTCTGGGGCCAACGTCCTGACTTTC
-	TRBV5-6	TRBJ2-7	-	CASSLYTEYEQYF	TGTGCCAGCAGCTTGTACACGGAGTACGAGCAGTACTTC
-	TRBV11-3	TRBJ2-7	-	CASSLSPASDEQYF	TGTGCCAGCAGCTTATCCCCGGCTAGTGACGAGCAGTACTTC
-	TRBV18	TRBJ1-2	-	CASSPVKDYGYTF	TGTGCCAGCTCACCCGTGAAGGACTATGGCTACACCTTC
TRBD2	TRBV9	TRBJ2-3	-	CASSARWTSGAGDTQYF	TGTGCCAGCAGCGCACGATGGACTAGCGGGGCCGGAGATACGCAGTATTTT
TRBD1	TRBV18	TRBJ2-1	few	CASSPSRDSYNEQFF	TGTGCCAGCTCACCTTCCCGGGACAGCTACAATGAGCAGTTCTTC
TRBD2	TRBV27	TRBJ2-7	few	CASSDRTSGPQSLYEQYF	TGTGCCAGCAGTGACCGGACTAGCGGCCCCCAGAGCCTCTACGAGCAGTACTTC
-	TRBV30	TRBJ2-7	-	CAWISRTYEQYF	TGTGCCTGGATCAGCAGGACCTACGAGCAGTACTTC
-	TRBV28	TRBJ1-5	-	CASSLWSHRRNSNQPQHF	TGTGCCAGCAGTTTATGGTCCCACAGGCGTAATAGCAATCAGCCCCAGCATTTT
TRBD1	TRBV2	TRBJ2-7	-	CASRAQGVFQYEQYF	TGTGCCAGCAGGGCGCAGGGGGTCTTTCAATACGAGCAGTACTTC
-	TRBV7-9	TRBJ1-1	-	CASSLTENTEAFF	TGTGCCAGCAGCCTCACAGAAAACACTGAAGCTTTCTTT
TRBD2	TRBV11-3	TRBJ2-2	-	CASSPSTSVDTGELFF	TGTGCCAGCAGCCCATCCACTAGCGTGGACACCGGGGAGCTGTTTTTT
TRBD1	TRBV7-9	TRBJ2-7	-	CASSPSGQGRAYEQYF	TGTGCCAGCAGCCCGAGCGGACAGGGAAGGGCCTACGAGCAGTACTTC
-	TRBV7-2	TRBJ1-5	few	CASSVIQGNQPQHF	TGTGCCAGCAGCGTGATACAGGGAAATCAGCCCCAGCATTTT
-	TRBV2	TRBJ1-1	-	CASSVHRVMNTEAFF	TGTGCCAGCAGTGTTCACAGGGTTATGAACACTGAAGCTTTCTTT
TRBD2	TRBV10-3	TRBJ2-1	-	CAISGISGAGVTYNEQFF	TGTGCCATCAGTGGGATTTCCGGGGCGGGAGTTACGTACAATGAGCAGTTCTTC
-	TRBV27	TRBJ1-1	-	CASSLSRAGNTEAFF	TGTGCCAGCAGTTTATCGAGGGCTGGGAACACTGAAGCTTTCTTT
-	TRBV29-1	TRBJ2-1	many	CSVEDSRGNEQFF	TGCAGCGTTGAAGACTCTAGGGGCAATGAGCAGTTCTTC
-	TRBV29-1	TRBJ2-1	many	CSVQGLFF	TGCAGCGTGCAGGGGCTGTTCTTC
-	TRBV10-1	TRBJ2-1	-	CASSAQINEQFF	TGCGCCAGCAGTGCGCAGATCAATGAGCAGTTCTTC
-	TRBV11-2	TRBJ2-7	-	CASSSLQSRKTYEQYF	TGTGCCAGCAGCTCTTTACAGTCCCGAAAAACCTACGAGCAGTACTTC
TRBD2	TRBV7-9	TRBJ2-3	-	CASSLTASGTRTDTQYF	TGTGCCAGCAGCTTAACGGCTAGCGGGACCCGCACAGATACGCAGTATTTT